One sample yielded the 22 T cell receptor beta chains listed below, sequenced in a study of blood T cell repertoires in COVID-19. Libraries were prepared by immunoSEQ multiplex PCR; TCRdb keeps only in-frame clonotypes and omits some of them. The data show approximately 61,000 clones, around four fifths seen once. The specimen sequenced was peripheral blood. Receptor source: a man between 65 and 85 years old with acute or convalescent COVID-19.

This clone was counted once. The chain employs TRBV5-5 and TRBJ1-1; 8 bases are shared with TRBD1. The CDR3 totals 15 residues. V shed 3 bases and J 3 bases; nucleotides not matched to a gene: 7. Germline CDR1 SGHKS, CDR2 YYEKEE (reference sequence). The chain's CDR3 is CASSSHQGADTEAFF. CDR3 DNA sequence: TGTGCCAGCAGCTCTCATCAGGGGGCGGACACTGAAGCTTTCTTT.

The genes are TRBV5-4 and TRBJ2-5, with 8 bases matching TRBD2. The CDR3 has 14 amino acids. Germline-derived CDR1 and CDR2 are SGHNT and YYREEE (reference sequence). The ends lost 0 bases at V and 7 bases at J; junction bases unmatched: 5. The CDR3 is CASSLVTSGGTQYF. As DNA, the CDR3 is TGTGCCAGCAGCTTGGTCACTAGCGGCGGGACCCAGTACTTC.

The chain couples TRBV11-2 to TRBJ1-5; D gene ambiguous. V dropped 0 bases and J dropped 7 bases, with 7 bases sitting between them. The CDR3 consists of 13 residues. CDR1 SGHAT and CDR2 FQNNGV come from the germline V gene. CDR3 sequence reads: CASSLDGRQPQHF. CDR3 in DNA: TGTGCCAGCAGCTTAGATGGGAGACAGCCCCAGCATTTT.

V usage is TRBV5-1 and J usage is TRBJ2-7, with D perhaps TRBD2 (7 bases). The V gene lost 4 bases and the J gene lost 3 bases, with 11 bases spanning the gap. This CDR3 is built from 13 residues. Germline V lookup: CDR1 SGHRS, CDR2 YFSETQ. The CDR3 nucleotides are TGCGCCAGCAGCGGGGGGGGCCGCTACGAGCAGTACTTC. Translating it yields CASSGGGRYEQYF.

The chain has TRBV28 and TRBJ1-5; 9 bases agree with TRBD1. This CDR3 is built from 17 residues. V was clipped by 0 bases and J by 1 base; unmatched bases: 4. The V gene's germline CDR1 is MDHEN and CDR2 SYDVKM. The CDR3, as DNA: TGTGCCAGCAGTTTATGGGGACAGGGATCGAGCAATCAGCCCCAGCATTTT. Its protein is CASSLWGQGSSNQPQHF.

The chain carries TRBV1 and TRBJ2-2; the D call TRBD2 from the table was never checked on the DNA. TRBV1 is reported as a pseudogene. The length of the CDR3 is 17 residues. The CDR3 spells CTSSHTSGGVNTGELFF. Written as DNA, the CDR3 is TGCACCAGCAGCCATACCAGCGGGGGGGTTAACACCGGGGAGCTGTTTTTT.

The chain employs TRBV9 and TRBJ2-5, with 7 bases aligning to TRBD1. This CDR3 has 14 amino acids. V lost 3 bases and J lost 4; bases outside the gene matches: 6. Germline CDR1 and CDR2: SGDLS and YYNGEE. The CDR3 loop reads CASSEGAVTETQYF. DNA of the CDR3: TGTGCCAGCAGCGAGGGGGCTGTCACAGAGACCCAGTACTTC. The full variable domain, completed using reference TRBV9 and TRBJ2-5, is DSGVTQTPKHLITATGQRVTLRCSPRSGDLSVYWYQQSLDQGLQFLIQYYNGEERAKGNILERFSAQQFPDLHSELNLSSLELGDSALYFCASSEGAVTETQYFGPGTRLLVL.

The CDR3 DNA reads TGTGCCACCAGCCCTCCTCGGGTATACGGCTCCTACGAGCAGTACTTC. It is translated as CATSPPRVYGSYEQYF. The chain has TRBV15 and TRBJ2-7; D is ambiguous. CDR3 length: 16 residues. V lost 5 bases and J lost 0, with 17 bases in between. Germline CDR1 and CDR2: LNHNV and YYDKDF (reference sequence). Variable domain in full (rest from reference TRBV15 and TRBJ2-7): DAMVIQNPRYQVTQFGKPVTLSCSQTLNHNVMYWYQQKSSQAPKLLFHYYDKDFNNEADTPDNFQSRRPNTSFCFLDIRSPGLGDTAMYLCATSPPRVYGSYEQYFGPGTRLTVT.

J is TRBJ2-1 and V is TRBV7-3, with D possibly TRBD2 on 5 matching bases. This CDR3 is built from 16 residues. Per the germline V gene, CDR1 is SGHTA and CDR2 is FQGTGA. V lost 4 bases, J lost 0 bases, and 13 bases lay in between. Here the CDR3 reads CASSSTRITSYNEQFF. CDR3 bases: TGTGCCAGCAGCTCTACTAGGATCACCTCCTACAATGAGCAGTTCTTC.

This clone has a handful of counts. The chain has TRBV7-3 and TRBJ2-1, with 7 nucleotides matching TRBD2. This CDR3 contains 16 residues. Trimming cost V 5 bases and J 2 bases; bases outside gene matches: 9. Germline CDR1 SGHTA, CDR2 FQGTGA. The CDR3 bases are TGTGCCAGCAGCGTACGAGCGGGGTCGACCTACAATGAGCAGTTCTTC. This sequence encodes CASSVRAGSTYNEQFF.

The chain carries TRBV7-8 and TRBJ1-2; D may be TRBD1 (6 bases). Deletions cut 3 bases from V and 4 bases from J, with 9 bases between. The CDR3 covers 13 residues. From germline, CDR1 is SGHVS and CDR2 FQNEAQ. The CDR3 DNA sequence: TGTGCCAGCAGCTTGGGACACGGCTATGGCTACACCTTC. The encoded protein is CASSLGHGYGYTF.

The gene calls are TRBV14 and TRBJ2-1, with 9 nucleotides matching TRBD1. The CDR3 contains 14 residues. CDR1 SGHDN and CDR2 FVKESK come from the germline V gene. With V trimmed by 4 bases and J by 9 bases, 7 bases remained unmatched. The CDR3 region is CASSPNRGRSEQFF. DNA for the CDR3: TGTGCCAGCAGCCCTAACAGGGGGCGCAGTGAGCAGTTCTTC.

The V gene is TRBV13, the J gene TRBJ2-5; D not certain. V was trimmed by 8 bases and J by 7 bases, leaving 5 bases between them. Germline V lookup: CDR1 PRHDT, CDR2 FYEKMQ (reference sequence). The CDR3 is 9 amino acids. The CDR3 here is CASPRTQYF. CDR3 sequence (DNA): TGTGCCAGCCCCAGGACCCAGTACTTC.

The V call is TRBV18, the J call TRBJ1-6; 8 bases agree with TRBD1. Germline loops: CDR1 KGHSH, CDR2 LQKENI. This CDR3 is built from 15 residues. Trimming at V came to 8 bases and at J to 4 bases, leaving 7 bases not matched to a gene. CDR3 coding DNA: TGTGCCAGCCGCCCCGGGACAGGATATAATTCACCCCTCCACTTT. Its protein is CASRPGTGYNSPLHF.

This rearrangement joins TRBV13 to TRBJ2-7, with 9 bases aligning to TRBD1. V shed 8 bases and J 2 bases; nucleotides not matched to a gene: 10. The CDR3 sequence is 15 residues long. Per germline, CDR1 PRHDT and CDR2 FYEKMQ (reference sequence). The CDR3 DNA sequence: TGTGCCAGCTCATTGAAGGACAGGGGACCCTACGAGCAGTACTTC. Translated: CASSLKDRGPYEQYF.

This clone was recorded once. The chain employs TRBV4-1 and TRBJ1-5, with 7 nucleotides matching TRBD1. CDR3 length: 15 residues. CDR1 MGHRA and CDR2 YSYEKL come from the germline V gene. Unmatched junction bases numbered 2, after V lost 0 bases and J lost 3 bases. CDR3 sequence (DNA): TGCGCCAGCAGCCAAGAGGACAGGAACAATCAGCCCCAGCATTTT. Its translation: CASSQEDRNNQPQHF.

The chain joins TRBV7-9 to TRBJ1-1, with 7 bases matching TRBD1. This CDR3 comprises 15 residues. Germline CDR1 is SEHNR and CDR2 is FQNEAQ (reference sequence). The V and J ends lost 5 bases and 6 bases, in that order; junction bases with no gene match: 12. Here the CDR3 DNA reads TGTGCCAGCAGCCCCCTTAGGGGGCGAGGTGCTGAAGCTTTCTTT. This encodes CASSPLRGRGAEAFF. The entire variable domain, with the rest obtained from reference TRBV7-9 and TRBJ1-1, is as follows: DTGVSQNPRHKITKRGQNVTFRCDPISEHNRLYWYRQTLGQGPEFLTYFQNEAQLEKSRLLSDRFSAERPKGSFSTLEIQRTEQGDSAMYLCASSPLRGRGAEAFFGQGTRLTVV.

V and J are TRBV7-9 and TRBJ1-1; D ambiguous. V was trimmed by 3 bases and J by 1 base, leaving 9 bases between them. Germline V gene lookup returns CDR1 SEHNR and CDR2 FQNEAQ (reference sequence). The CDR3 contains 14 residues. The chain's CDR3 is CASSFTGRNTEAFF. CDR3 nucleotides: TGTGCCAGCAGCTTTACCGGGAGGAACACTGAAGCTTTCTTT.

This sequence joins TRBV20-1 and TRBJ1-4; D remains ambiguous. Trimming pared 3 bases from V and 0 bases from J, leaving 11 bases between. The length of the CDR3 is 15 residues. Germline assignment: CDR1 DFQATT and CDR2 SNEGSKA (reference sequence). The CDR3 DNA reads TGCAGTGCTAGTATCCCGGAGGCAACTAATGAAAAACTGTTTTTT. Protein: CSASIPEATNEKLFF.

This chain joins TRBV19 and TRBJ1-2; 8 bases fit TRBD1. Per the germline V gene, CDR1 is LNHDA and CDR2 is SQIVND (reference sequence). This CDR3 is built from 15 residues. V shed 4 bases and J 6 bases; nucleotides not matched to a gene: 10. The CDR3 loop reads CASSTRQGRSHGYTF. The CDR3 DNA reads as TGTGCCAGTAGTACCCGACAGGGGAGGTCCCATGGCTACACCTTC.

CDR3 sequence (DNA): TGCGCCAGCACCCCGACAGGGAAGGACACCGGGGAGCTGTTTTTT. Amino acid sequence: CASTPTGKDTGELFF. The chain recombines TRBV5-1 with TRBJ2-2, with TRBD1 identical over 7 bases. V trimming: 6 bases; J trimming: 3 bases; junction bases outside the gene matches: 8. In germline, CDR1 is SGHRS, CDR2 YFSETQ. The CDR3 totals 15 residues.

The rearrangement links TRBV21-1 to TRBJ2-2; no DNA check was done on the table's D call, TRBD1. TRBV21-1 is annotated as a pseudogene. The CDR3 is 15 residues long. This chain's CDR3 is CASSRGTGQTGELFF. The CDR3 region has the DNA TGTGCCAGCAGCCGAGGGACAGGACAGACCGGGGAGCTGTTTTTT.